A selection of T cell receptor beta chains follows, all from one sample in a study of CD8+ T cells in alopecia areata. Measured with immunoSEQ multiplex PCR; TCRdb has only the in-frame clones, and not every one. The repertoire holds approximately 150,000 clones, with less than 70% as singletons. The specimen comprised CD4+ T cells sorted from blood, sampled at week 24, from a patient treated with tofacitinib. Receptors were obtained from a human donor with alopecia areata. CDR3s include the opening cysteine and the closing phenylalanine or tryptophan. Each record gives: V gene, clone size, J gene, D gene, CDR3 protein, CDR3 DNA. D genes are given only for firm matches. A clone size is listed for some rows: how often the clone was seen (once, few, many), or a class if it is expanded.

v_gene: TRBV6-5
abundance: .
j_gene: TRBJ2-7
d_gene: .
CDR3aa: CASSSNRELYF
CDR3nt: TGTGCCAGCAGCTCAAACAGGGAACTGTACTTC

v_gene: TRBV30
abundance: .
j_gene: TRBJ1-1
d_gene: .
CDR3aa: CAWRPPSQGETEAFF
CDR3nt: TGTGCCTGGAGACCCCCCTCTCAGGGCGAAACTGAAGCTTTCTTT

v_gene: TRBV25-1
abundance: .
j_gene: TRBJ2-7
d_gene: TRBD1
CDR3aa: CASRQGTYEQYF
CDR3nt: TGTGCCAGCCGACAGGGGACCTACGAGCAGTACTTC

v_gene: TRBV25-1
abundance: .
j_gene: TRBJ2-7
d_gene: .
CDR3aa: CASSETGGLYEQYF
CDR3nt: TGTGCCAGCAGTGAGACCGGCGGGTTGTACGAGCAGTACTTC

v_gene: TRBV29-1
abundance: few
j_gene: TRBJ1-1
d_gene: .
CDR3aa: CSVEERLNTEAFF
CDR3nt: TGCAGCGTTGAAGAGAGGTTGAACACTGAAGCTTTCTTT

v_gene: TRBV30
abundance: .
j_gene: TRBJ1-1
d_gene: .
CDR3aa: CAWSGPPGGLAFF
CDR3nt: TGTGCCTGGAGCGGCCCCCCGGGAGGTTTAGCTTTCTTT

v_gene: TRBV30
abundance: few
j_gene: TRBJ1-6
d_gene: TRBD1
CDR3aa: CARESRDRSNSPLHF
CDR3nt: TGTGCCCGGGAGAGTAGGGACAGGAGTAATTCACCCCTCCACTTT

v_gene: TRBV19
abundance: few
j_gene: TRBJ1-5
d_gene: .
CDR3aa: CASHTRGLNQPQHF
CDR3nt: TGTGCCAGTCACACGAGAGGGCTCAATCAGCCCCAGCATTTT

v_gene: TRBV7-9
abundance: .
j_gene: TRBJ2-3
d_gene: .
CDR3aa: CASSLGASTDTQYF
CDR3nt: TGTGCCAGCAGCTTAGGCGCCAGCACAGATACGCAGTATTTT

v_gene: TRBV5-1
abundance: .
j_gene: TRBJ1-2
d_gene: .
CDR3aa: CASSLEVGDYGYTF
CDR3nt: TGCGCCAGCAGCTTGGAGGTGGGTGACTATGGCTACACCTTC

v_gene: TRBV5-1
abundance: .
j_gene: TRBJ2-7
d_gene: .
CDR3aa: CASSSLDTYEQYF
CDR3nt: TGCGCCAGCAGCTCCCTGGACACCTACGAGCAGTACTTC

v_gene: TRBV28
abundance: .
j_gene: TRBJ2-7
d_gene: TRBD2
CDR3aa: CASSTTPGLAGRYSYEQYF
CDR3nt: TGTGCCAGCAGTACTACCCCGGGACTAGCGGGAAGATACTCCTACGAGCAGTACTTC

v_gene: TRBV2
abundance: few
j_gene: TRBJ2-2
d_gene: TRBD1
CDR3aa: CASSSQGVQIGELFF
CDR3nt: TGTGCCAGCAGTAGTCAGGGGGTGCAGATCGGGGAGCTGTTTTTT

v_gene: TRBV4-1
abundance: few
j_gene: TRBJ2-7
d_gene: TRBD2
CDR3aa: CASSQDRGGYEQYF
CDR3nt: TGCGCCAGCAGCCAAGATCGGGGGGGCTACGAGCAGTACTTC

v_gene: TRBV11-2
abundance: .
j_gene: TRBJ2-7
d_gene: .
CDR3aa: CASSSYREGEQYF
CDR3nt: TGTGCCAGCAGCTCTTACAGGGAAGGCGAGCAGTACTTC

v_gene: TRBV9
abundance: .
j_gene: TRBJ2-5
d_gene: .
CDR3aa: CASSSGGGGWETQYF
CDR3nt: TGTGCCAGCAGCTCCGGGGGTGGAGGATGGGAGACCCAGTACTTC

v_gene: TRBV4-2
abundance: .
j_gene: TRBJ2-1
d_gene: TRBD2
CDR3aa: CASSQAAGGRNEQFF
CDR3nt: TGTGCCAGCAGCCAAGCGGCGGGGGGGCGGAATGAGCAGTTCTTC

v_gene: TRBV7-6
abundance: .
j_gene: TRBJ1-1
d_gene: .
CDR3aa: CASSVSRGEAFF
CDR3nt: TGTGCCAGCAGCGTAAGTAGGGGAGAAGCTTTCTTT

v_gene: TRBV4-2
abundance: .
j_gene: TRBJ1-2
d_gene: .
CDR3aa: CASSQDRLSFYGYTF
CDR3nt: TGTGCCAGCAGCCAAGATAGGTTGAGCTTCTATGGCTACACCTTC

v_gene: TRBV7-2
abundance: .
j_gene: TRBJ2-3
d_gene: TRBD1
CDR3aa: CASSPDRTYDTQYF
CDR3nt: TGTGCCAGCAGCCCGGACAGGACATACGATACGCAGTATTTT

v_gene: TRBV5-1
abundance: few
j_gene: TRBJ2-3
d_gene: TRBD2
CDR3aa: CASSLSGGTDTQYF
CDR3nt: TGCGCCAGCAGCTTGTCGGGGGGGACAGATACGCAGTATTTT

v_gene: TRBV5-1
abundance: .
j_gene: TRBJ2-6
d_gene: .
CDR3aa: CASSPRESGANVLTF
CDR3nt: TGCGCCAGCAGCCCCAGGGAATCTGGGGCCAACGTCCTGACTTTC

v_gene: TRBV15
abundance: .
j_gene: TRBJ2-7
d_gene: .
CDR3aa: CATSRGPGAYEQYF
CDR3nt: TGTGCCACCAGCAGAGGTCCAGGGGCCTACGAGCAGTACTTC

v_gene: TRBV29-1
abundance: .
j_gene: TRBJ1-2
d_gene: .
CDR3aa: CSVLNTASYGYTF
CDR3nt: TGCAGCGTCTTGAATACGGCAAGCTATGGCTACACCTTC

v_gene: TRBV30
abundance: .
j_gene: TRBJ1-1
d_gene: .
CDR3aa: CAWAGNTEAFF
CDR3nt: TGTGCCTGGGCAGGTAACACTGAAGCTTTCTTT

v_gene: TRBV5-6
abundance: .
j_gene: TRBJ1-4
d_gene: .
CDR3aa: CASSSGLAEKLFF
CDR3nt: TGTGCCAGCAGCTCAGGGCTGGCTGAAAAACTGTTTTTT

v_gene: TRBV9
abundance: .
j_gene: TRBJ2-6
d_gene: .
CDR3aa: CASSRRDTLLSGANVLTF
CDR3nt: TGTGCCAGCAGCAGACGGGACACACTTTTATCTGGGGCCAACGTCCTGACTTTC

v_gene: TRBV28
abundance: .
j_gene: TRBJ1-5
d_gene: .
CDR3aa: CASSGEVQPQHF
CDR3nt: TGTGCCAGCTCAGGGGAGGTTCAGCCCCAGCATTTT

v_gene: TRBV2
abundance: once
j_gene: TRBJ2-7
d_gene: TRBD1
CDR3aa: CASSRGTGAEQYF
CDR3nt: TGCGCCAGCAGCCGCGGGACAGGGGCCGAGCAGTACTTC

v_gene: TRBV19
abundance: few
j_gene: TRBJ2-1
d_gene: .
CDR3aa: CASAGLSSYNEQFF
CDR3nt: TGTGCCAGTGCGGGTCTTAGCTCCTACAATGAGCAGTTCTTC

v_gene: TRBV9
abundance: .
j_gene: TRBJ1-2
d_gene: .
CDR3aa: CASSVYNYGYTF
CDR3nt: TGTGCCAGCAGCGTCTATAACTATGGCTACACCTTC

v_gene: TRBV15
abundance: .
j_gene: TRBJ2-4
d_gene: .
CDR3aa: CATTEGAKNIQYF
CDR3nt: TGTGCCACCACGGAGGGAGCCAAAAACATTCAGTACTTC

v_gene: TRBV2
abundance: few
j_gene: TRBJ2-1
d_gene: TRBD1
CDR3aa: CASSGGQGANEQFF
CDR3nt: TGTGCCAGCAGTGGGGGACAGGGGGCGAATGAGCAGTTCTTC

v_gene: TRBV29-1
abundance: .
j_gene: TRBJ2-4
d_gene: .
CDR3aa: CSVVVDGAKNIQYF
CDR3nt: TGCAGCGTCGTAGTGGACGGAGCCAAAAACATTCAGTACTTC

v_gene: TRBV30
abundance: .
j_gene: TRBJ1-2
d_gene: .
CDR3aa: CAWSVRGDYGYTF
CDR3nt: TGTGCCTGGAGTGTACGAGGGGACTATGGCTACACCTTC

v_gene: TRBV6-1
abundance: .
j_gene: TRBJ1-3
d_gene: TRBD1
CDR3aa: CASSPQGFGNTIYF
CDR3nt: TGTGCCAGCAGTCCACAGGGGTTTGGAAACACCATATATTTT

v_gene: TRBV5-1
abundance: few
j_gene: TRBJ2-2
d_gene: .
CDR3aa: CASSLAGDRTGELFF
CDR3nt: TGCGCCAGCAGCTTGGCCGGGGACCGAACCGGGGAGCTGTTTTTT